This T cell receptor (beta chain) was profiled in a study of T-cell reconstitution after alpha-beta-depleted transplantation in children. The germline gives CDR1 SGHTA, CDR2 FQGNSA. The CDR3 consists of 15 residues. Trimming took 1 base from V and 7 from J, leaving 13 bases between them. The TCRbeta library was prepared with unique molecular identifiers. TCRdb redid the calling of the PCR reads with MiXCR, one entry per CDR3 protein. The data contain about 610,000 distinct CDR3 sequences, about 11% of them singletons. The chain recombines TRBV7-2 with TRBJ1-4, with D unclear. This TCR was recovered from a human donor who donated a stem cell graft to a child with acute myeloid leukemia. Sequencing used PBMCs from the stem cell graft donor, obtained from the stem cell graft. The CDR3 here is CASSLDATALEKLFF. The DNA for the CDR3 is TGTGCCAGCAGCTTAGATGCGACCGCTCTTGAAAAACTGTTTTTT.